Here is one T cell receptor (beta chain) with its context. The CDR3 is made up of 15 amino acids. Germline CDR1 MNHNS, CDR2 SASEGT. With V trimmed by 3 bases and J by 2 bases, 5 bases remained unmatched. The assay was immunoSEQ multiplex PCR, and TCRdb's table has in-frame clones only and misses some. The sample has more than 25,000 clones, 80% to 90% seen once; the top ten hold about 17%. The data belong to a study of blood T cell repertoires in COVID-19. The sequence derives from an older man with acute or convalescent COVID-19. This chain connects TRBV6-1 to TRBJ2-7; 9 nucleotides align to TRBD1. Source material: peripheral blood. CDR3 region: CASSDGGTGTYEQYF. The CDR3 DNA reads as TGTGCCAGCAGTGATGGCGGGACAGGGACCTACGAGCAGTACTTC.